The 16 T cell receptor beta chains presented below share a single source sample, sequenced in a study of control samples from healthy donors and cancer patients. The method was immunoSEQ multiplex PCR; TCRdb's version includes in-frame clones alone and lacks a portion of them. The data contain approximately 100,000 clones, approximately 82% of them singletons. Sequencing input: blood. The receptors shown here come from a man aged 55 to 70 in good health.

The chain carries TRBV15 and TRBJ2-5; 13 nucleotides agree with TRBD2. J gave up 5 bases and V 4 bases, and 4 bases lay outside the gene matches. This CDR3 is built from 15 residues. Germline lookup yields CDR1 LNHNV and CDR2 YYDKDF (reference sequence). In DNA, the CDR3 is TGTGCCACCAGCATGGGACTAGCGGGGTTGGAGACCCAGTACTTC. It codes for CATSMGLAGLETQYF.

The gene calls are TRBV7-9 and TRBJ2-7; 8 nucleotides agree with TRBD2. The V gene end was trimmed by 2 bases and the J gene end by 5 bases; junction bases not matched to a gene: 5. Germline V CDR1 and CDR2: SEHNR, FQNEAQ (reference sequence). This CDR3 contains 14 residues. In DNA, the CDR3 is TGTGCCAGCAGCTTACCCGGGACTAGGGACGAGCAGTACTTC. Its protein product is CASSLPGTRDEQYF.

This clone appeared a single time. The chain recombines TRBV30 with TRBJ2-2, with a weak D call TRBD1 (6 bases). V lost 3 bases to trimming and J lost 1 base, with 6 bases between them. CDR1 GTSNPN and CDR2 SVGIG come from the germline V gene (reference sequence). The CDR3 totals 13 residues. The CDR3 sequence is CAWRQGNTGELFF. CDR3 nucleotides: TGTGCCTGGAGACAGGGGAACACCGGGGAGCTGTTTTTT.

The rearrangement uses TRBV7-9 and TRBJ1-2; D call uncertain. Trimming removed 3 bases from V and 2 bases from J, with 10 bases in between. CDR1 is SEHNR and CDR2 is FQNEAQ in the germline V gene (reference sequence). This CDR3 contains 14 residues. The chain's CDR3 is CASSFGSPNYGYTF. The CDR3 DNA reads TGTGCCAGCAGCTTTGGGAGCCCCAACTATGGCTACACCTTC.

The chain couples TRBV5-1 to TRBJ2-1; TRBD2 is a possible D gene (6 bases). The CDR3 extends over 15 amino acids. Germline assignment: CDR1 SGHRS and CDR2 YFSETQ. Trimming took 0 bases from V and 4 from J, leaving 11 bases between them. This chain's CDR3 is CASSLATGGYNEQFF. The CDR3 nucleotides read TGCGCCAGCAGCTTGGCGACCGGGGGATACAATGAGCAGTTCTTC.

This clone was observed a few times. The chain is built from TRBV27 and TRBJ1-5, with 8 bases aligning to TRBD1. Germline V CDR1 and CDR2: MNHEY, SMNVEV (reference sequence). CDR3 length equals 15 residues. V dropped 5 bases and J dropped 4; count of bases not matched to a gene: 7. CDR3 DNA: TGTGCCAGCAGTATGACAGGGGCATGGAATCAGCCCCAGCATTTT. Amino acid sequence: CASSMTGAWNQPQHF.

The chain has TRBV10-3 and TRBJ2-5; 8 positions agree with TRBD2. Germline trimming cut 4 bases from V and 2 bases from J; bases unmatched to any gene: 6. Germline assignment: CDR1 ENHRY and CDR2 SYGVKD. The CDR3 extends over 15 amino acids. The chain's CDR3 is CAISGEAGAQETQYF. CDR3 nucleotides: TGTGCCATCAGTGGGGAAGCGGGGGCACAAGAGACCCAGTACTTC.

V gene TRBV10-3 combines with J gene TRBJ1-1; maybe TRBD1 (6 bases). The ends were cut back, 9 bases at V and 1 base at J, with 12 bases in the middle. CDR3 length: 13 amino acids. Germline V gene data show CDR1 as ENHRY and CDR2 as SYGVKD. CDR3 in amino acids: CAMGGQTNTEAFF. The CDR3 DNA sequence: TGTGCCATGGGTGGACAGACGAACACTGAAGCTTTCTTT.

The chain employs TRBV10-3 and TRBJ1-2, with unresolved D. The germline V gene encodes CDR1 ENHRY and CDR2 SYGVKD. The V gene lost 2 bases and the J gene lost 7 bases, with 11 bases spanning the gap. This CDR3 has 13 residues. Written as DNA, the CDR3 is TGTGCCATCAGTGAGGAGGTAGGCACTGGCTACACCTTC. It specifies CAISEEVGTGYTF.

In DNA, the CDR3 is TGTGCCAGCAGTCACCTCCGGGACAGGGTCGGTGAGCAGTTCTTC. This encodes CASSHLRDRVGEQFF. The chain couples TRBV6-6 to TRBJ2-1; 9 nucleotides align to TRBD1. There are 15 residues in the CDR3. V was clipped by 5 bases and J by 9 bases; unmatched bases: 11. Germline-derived CDR1 and CDR2 are MNHNY and SVGAGI (reference sequence).

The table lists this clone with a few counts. CDR3 protein: CASSLNDAGGEQFF. CDR3 DNA sequence: TGTGCCAGCAGCTTAAACGATGCGGGGGGTGAGCAGTTCTTC. The chain links TRBV11-3 to TRBJ2-1; TRBD2 matches 8 bases. CDR1 SGHNT and CDR2 YENEEA come from the germline V gene. The junction had 6 bases not matched to a gene; V was cut back by 2 bases and J by 9 bases. The CDR3 extends over 14 amino acids.

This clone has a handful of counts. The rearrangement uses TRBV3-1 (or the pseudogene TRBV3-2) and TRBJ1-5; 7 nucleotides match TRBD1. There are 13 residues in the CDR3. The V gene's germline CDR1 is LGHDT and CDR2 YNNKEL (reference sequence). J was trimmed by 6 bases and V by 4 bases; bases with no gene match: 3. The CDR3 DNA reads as TGTGCCAGCAGCCTTCACAGGGGTCAGCCCCAGCATTTT. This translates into CASSLHRGQPQHF.

CDR3 DNA sequence: TGTGCCAGCAGTGAAGCGGGGATAAGGCCCCTCCACTTT. It encodes CASSEAGIRPLHF. The V call is TRBV6-1, the J call TRBJ1-6; no clear D. There are 13 residues in the CDR3. Germline loops: CDR1 MNHNS, CDR2 SASEGT. V lost 0 bases to trimming and J lost 13 bases, with 10 bases between them.

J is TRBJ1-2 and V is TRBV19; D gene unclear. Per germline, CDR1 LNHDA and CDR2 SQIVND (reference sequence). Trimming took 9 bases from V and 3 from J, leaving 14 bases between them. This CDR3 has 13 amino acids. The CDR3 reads CASSPREYYGYTF. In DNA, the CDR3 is TGTGCCAGCTCCCCTAGGGAGTACTATGGCTACACCTTC.

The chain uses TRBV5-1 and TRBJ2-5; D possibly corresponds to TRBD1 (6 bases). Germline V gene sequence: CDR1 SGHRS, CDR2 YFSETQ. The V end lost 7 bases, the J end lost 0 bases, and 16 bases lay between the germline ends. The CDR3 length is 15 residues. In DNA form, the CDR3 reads TGCGCCAGCCCCAGCGGACAGTGGTACCAAGAGACCCAGTACTTC. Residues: CASPSGQWYQETQYF.

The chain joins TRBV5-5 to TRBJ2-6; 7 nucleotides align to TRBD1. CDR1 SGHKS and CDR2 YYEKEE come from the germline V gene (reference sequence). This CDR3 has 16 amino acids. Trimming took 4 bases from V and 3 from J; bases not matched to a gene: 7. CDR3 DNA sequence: TGTGCCAGCAGCGCACAGGGGTCGGGTGGGGCCAACGTCCTGACTTTC. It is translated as CASSAQGSGGANVLTF.